This T cell receptor (beta chain) was sequenced in a study of HIV-infected children after antiretroviral therapy interruption. Study-level information: Children had CD4+ above 500, viral load below 50 copies/ml, either treatment arm.

Ten or more counts support this clonotype. No antigen is known for it. Stated treatment: PENTA 11 planned treatment interruption arm or continuous ART arm. Germline assignment: CDR1 DFQATT and CDR2 SNEGSKA (reference sequence). The CDR3 runs to 15 residues. V was pared by 0 bases and J by 2 bases, with 4 bases of the junction left unmatched. Findings of the study overall: Naive CD4+ sequences overlapped less between time points once interruption began.

The TCR library was built from RNA with a 3' RACE protocol and unique molecular identifiers. TCRdb itself ran the 3' RACE reads through MiXCR, one entry per CDR3 protein. This table holds some 15,000 distinct CDR3 sequences, 3.4% found once. The chain links TRBV20-1 to TRBJ1-2; TRBD1 matches 9 bases. The source material was CD45RO+ CD8+ T cells from PBMCs, pooled from several time points, sampled from a donor given antiretroviral therapy, either interrupted or continuous. Subset specified: memory CD8+ CD45RO+ CD45RA- T cells. The source of this sequence is a pool of human donors with HIV. CDR3 sequence reads: CSARDRDRGNYGYTF. Here the CDR3 DNA reads TGCAGTGCTAGAGATCGAGACAGGGGGAACTATGGCTACACCTTC.